A single sample is the source of the 6 T cell receptor beta chains below, sequenced in a study of CXCR3-negative and CXCR3-positive naive CD8 T cells. Findings and limits, study-wide: CXCR3-positive naive cells carried more hydrophobic TRB CDR3s than CXCR3-negative ones.

Antigen specificity for these receptors is unknown. UMI-labeled TRB cDNA libraries were prepared by 5' RACE. TCRdb reprocessed the 5' RACE reads and keeps a single row for each CDR3 protein, giving no DNA. This sample's clone table lists about 85,000 distinct CDR3 sequences. Sequencing was performed on naive CXCR3+ CD8+ T cells from blood. As to subset: CD45RO-CCR7+CD27+CD95- naive CD8+ T cells expressing CXCR3 (TNR3+). The receptor set was obtained from a human donor in good health. Some clones in this sample may be carry-over from other donors' samples.

This chain uses TRBV7-2 with TRBJ2-2. Germline V CDR1 and CDR2: SGHTA, FQGNSA. CDR3 length: 12 residues. The CDR3 sequence: CASSLIPGELFF.

This sequence joins TRBV20-1 and TRBJ2-3; TCRdb calls TRBD1, which cannot be checked without DNA. Germline V gives CDR1 DFQATT, CDR2 SNEGSKA (reference sequence). The CDR3 sequence is 17 residues long. CDR3 sequence reads: CSARPRTGRSSTDTQYF.

The chain links TRBV7-2 to TRBJ2-3. The CDR3 is 12 amino acids. Germline values: CDR1 SGHTA, CDR2 FQGNSA. The CDR3 loop reads CASSVPTDTQYF.

The genes are TRBV27 and TRBJ2-7; TCRdb names TRBD1, which stays unverified in the absence of DNA. This CDR3 spans 13 amino acids. The germline CDR1 and CDR2 sequences are MNHEY and SMNVEV (reference sequence). The CDR3: CASSLTGSYEQYF.

V and J are TRBV5-1 and TRBJ2-2; TCRdb returns TRBD1, unconfirmable since there is no DNA. This CDR3 spans 16 amino acids. The germline gives CDR1 SGHRS, CDR2 YFSETQ. This chain's CDR3 is CASSTPQGLDTGELFF.

V and J are TRBV6-5 and TRBJ2-7; TCRdb returns TRBD2, unconfirmable since there is no DNA. The CDR3 spans 13 residues. Germline CDR1 reads MNHEY; CDR2 reads SVGAGI. CDR3 loop: CASSGGTQYEQYF.